This TCR beta chain originates from a study of cytomegalovirus exposure and HLA in healthy donors. Study-wide results and limits: Cytomegalovirus-associated status was assigned to fewer than 200 TCR beta chains.

The V and J ends lost 4 bases and 6 bases, in that order; junction bases with no gene match: 4. This CDR3 region has 13 residues. Looked up from germline, CDR1 is SGHRS and CDR2 is YFSETQ. Only in-frame clones appear in the TCRdb table, and some are missing; sequencing was by immunoSEQ multiplex PCR. The repertoire holds a few hundred thousand clones, about 86% seen once, with around 1% in the top ten. There are a few counts of this clone. What it recognizes is unknown. V usage is TRBV5-1 and J usage is TRBJ1-2; 9 bases line up with TRBD1. The source material was PBMCs. The TCR was taken from a woman younger than 30 in good health and CMV-seronegative. CDR3 sequence: CASSPGQGNGYTF. The DNA for the CDR3 is TGCGCCAGCAGCCCGGGACAGGGAAATGGCTACACCTTC. The full variable domain, rest sourced from reference TRBV5-1 and TRBJ1-2, is KAGVTQTPRYLIKTRGQQVTLSCSPISGHRSVSWYQQTPGQGLQFLFEYFSETQRNKGNFPGRFSGRQFSNSRSEMNVSTLELGDSALYLCASSPGQGNGYTFGSGTRLTVV.